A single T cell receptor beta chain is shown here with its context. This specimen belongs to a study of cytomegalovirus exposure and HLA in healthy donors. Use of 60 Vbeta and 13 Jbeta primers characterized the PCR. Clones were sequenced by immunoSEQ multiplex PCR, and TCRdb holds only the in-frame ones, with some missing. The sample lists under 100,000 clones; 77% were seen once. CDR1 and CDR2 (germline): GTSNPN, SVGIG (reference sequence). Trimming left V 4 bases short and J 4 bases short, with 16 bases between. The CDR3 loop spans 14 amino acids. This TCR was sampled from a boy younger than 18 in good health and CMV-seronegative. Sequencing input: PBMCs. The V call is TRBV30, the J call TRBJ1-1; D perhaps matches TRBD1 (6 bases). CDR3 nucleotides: TGTGCCTGGAACCATGGACAGTTGGGCACTGAAGCTTTCTTT. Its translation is CAWNHGQLGTEAFF.